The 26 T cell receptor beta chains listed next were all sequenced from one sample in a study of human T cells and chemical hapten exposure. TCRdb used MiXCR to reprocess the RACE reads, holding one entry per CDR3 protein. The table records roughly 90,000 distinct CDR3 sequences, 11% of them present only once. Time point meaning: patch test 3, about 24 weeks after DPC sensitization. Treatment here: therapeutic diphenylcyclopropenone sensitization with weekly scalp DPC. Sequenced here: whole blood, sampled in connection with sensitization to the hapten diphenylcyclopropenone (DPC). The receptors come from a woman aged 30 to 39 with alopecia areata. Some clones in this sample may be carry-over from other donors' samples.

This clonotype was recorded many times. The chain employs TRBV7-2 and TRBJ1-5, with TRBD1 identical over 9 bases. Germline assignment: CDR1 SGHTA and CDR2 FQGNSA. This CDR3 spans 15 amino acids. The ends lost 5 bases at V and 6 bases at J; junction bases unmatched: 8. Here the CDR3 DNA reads TGTGCCAGCAGCGGGGGACAGGGCGTCGGTCAGCCCCAGCATTTT. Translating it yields CASSGGQGVGQPQHF.

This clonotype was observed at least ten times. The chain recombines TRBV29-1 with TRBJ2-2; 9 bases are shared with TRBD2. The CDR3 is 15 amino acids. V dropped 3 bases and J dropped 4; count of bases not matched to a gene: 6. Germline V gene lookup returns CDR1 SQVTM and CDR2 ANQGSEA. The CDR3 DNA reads TGCAGCGTTGATGCCGGACTAGCGAGCACCGGGGAGCTGTTTTTT. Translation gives CSVDAGLASTGELFF.

The CDR3 nucleotides read TGTGCCAGCAGCTTAGGGGGTAGGACAGGGAATCAGCCCCAGCATTTT. It is translated as CASSLGGRTGNQPQHF. The chain is built from TRBV7-8 and TRBJ1-5; 8 positions agree with TRBD1. Germline V gives CDR1 SGHVS, CDR2 FQNEAQ. The CDR3 has 16 residues. Trimming took 1 base from V and 4 from J; bases not matched to a gene: 6.

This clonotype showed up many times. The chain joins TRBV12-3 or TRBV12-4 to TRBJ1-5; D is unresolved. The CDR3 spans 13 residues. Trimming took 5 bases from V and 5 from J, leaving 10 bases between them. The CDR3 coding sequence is TGTGCCAGCAGTCCCTCTGAGTATCAGCCCCAGCATTTT. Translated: CASSPSEYQPQHF.

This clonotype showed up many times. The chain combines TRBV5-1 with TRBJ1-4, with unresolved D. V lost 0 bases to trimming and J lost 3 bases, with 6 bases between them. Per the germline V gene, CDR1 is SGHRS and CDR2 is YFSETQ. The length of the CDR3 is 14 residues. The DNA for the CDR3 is TGCGCCAGCAGCTTGGGACAAGCTAATGAAAAACTGTTTTTT. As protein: CASSLGQANEKLFF.

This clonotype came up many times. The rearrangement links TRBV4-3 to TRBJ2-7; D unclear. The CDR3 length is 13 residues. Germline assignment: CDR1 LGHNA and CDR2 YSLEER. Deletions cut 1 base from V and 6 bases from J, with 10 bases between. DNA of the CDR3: TGCGCCAGCAGCCAAGGGGAAGGTGGCGAGCAGTACTTC. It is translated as CASSQGEGGEQYF.

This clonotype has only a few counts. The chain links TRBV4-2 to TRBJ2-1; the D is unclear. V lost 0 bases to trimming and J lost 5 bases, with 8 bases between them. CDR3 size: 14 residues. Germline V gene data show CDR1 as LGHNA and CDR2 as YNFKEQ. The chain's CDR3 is CASSQDLLHNEQFF. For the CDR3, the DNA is TGTGCCAGCAGCCAAGATCTGCTGCACAATGAGCAGTTCTTC.

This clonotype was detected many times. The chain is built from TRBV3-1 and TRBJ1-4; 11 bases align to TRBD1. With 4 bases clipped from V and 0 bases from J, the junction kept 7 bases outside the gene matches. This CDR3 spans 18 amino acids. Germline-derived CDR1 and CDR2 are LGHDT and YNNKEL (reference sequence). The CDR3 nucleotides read TGTGCCAGCAGCCGGCGGACAGGGGGCCTTGCAACTAATGAAAAACTGTTTTTT. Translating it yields CASSRRTGGLATNEKLFF.

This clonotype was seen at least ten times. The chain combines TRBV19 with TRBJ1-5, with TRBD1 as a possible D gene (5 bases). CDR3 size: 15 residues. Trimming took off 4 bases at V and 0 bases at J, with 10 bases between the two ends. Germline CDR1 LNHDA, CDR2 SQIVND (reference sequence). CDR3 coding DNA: TGTGCCAGTAGTACCCAGGGCCTTAGCAATCAGCCCCAGCATTTT. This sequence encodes CASSTQGLSNQPQHF.

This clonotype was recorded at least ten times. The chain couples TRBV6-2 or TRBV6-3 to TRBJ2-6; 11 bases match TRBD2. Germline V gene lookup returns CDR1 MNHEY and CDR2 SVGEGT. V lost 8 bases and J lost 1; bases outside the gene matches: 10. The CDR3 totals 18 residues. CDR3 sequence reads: CASSGGTSGLSGANVLTF. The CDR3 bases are TGTGCCAGCTCCGGAGGGACTAGCGGCTTATCTGGGGCCAACGTCCTGACTTTC.

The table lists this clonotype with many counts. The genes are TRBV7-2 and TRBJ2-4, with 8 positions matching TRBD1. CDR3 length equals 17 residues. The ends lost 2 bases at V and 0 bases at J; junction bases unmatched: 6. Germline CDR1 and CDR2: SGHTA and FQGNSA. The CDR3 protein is CASSLNTGGLAKNIQYF. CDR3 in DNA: TGTGCCAGCAGCTTAAACACAGGGGGATTAGCCAAAAACATTCAGTACTTC. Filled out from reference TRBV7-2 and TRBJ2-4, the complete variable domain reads GAGVSQSPSNKVTEKGKDVELRCDPISGHTALYWYRQSLGQGLEFLIYFQGNSAPDKSGLPSDRFSAERTGGSVSTLTIQRTQQEDSAVYLCASSLNTGGLAKNIQYFGAGTRLSVL.

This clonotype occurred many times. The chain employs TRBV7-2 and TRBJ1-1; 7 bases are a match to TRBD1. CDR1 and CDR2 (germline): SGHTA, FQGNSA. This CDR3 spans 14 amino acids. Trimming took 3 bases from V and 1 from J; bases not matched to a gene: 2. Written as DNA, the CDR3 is TGTGCCAGCAGCTTCGGGACAGAGAACACTGAAGCTTTCTTT. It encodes CASSFGTENTEAFF.

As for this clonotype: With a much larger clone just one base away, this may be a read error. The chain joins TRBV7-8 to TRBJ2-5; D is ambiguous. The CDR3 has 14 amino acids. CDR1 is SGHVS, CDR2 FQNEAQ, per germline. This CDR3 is CVSSLVVGQETQYF. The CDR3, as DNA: TGTGTCAGCAGCTTAGTGGTCGGGCAAGAGACCCAGTACTTC.

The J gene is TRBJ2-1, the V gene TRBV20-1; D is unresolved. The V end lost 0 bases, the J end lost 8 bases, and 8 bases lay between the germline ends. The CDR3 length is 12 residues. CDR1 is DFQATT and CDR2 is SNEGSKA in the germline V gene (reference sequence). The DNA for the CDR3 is TGCAGTGCTAGAGATCGGAGCGATGAGCAGTTCTTC. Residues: CSARDRSDEQFF.

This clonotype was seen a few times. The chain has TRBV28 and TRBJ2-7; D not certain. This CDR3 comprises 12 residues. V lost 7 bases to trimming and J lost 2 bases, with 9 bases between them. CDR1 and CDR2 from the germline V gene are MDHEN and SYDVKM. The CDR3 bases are TGTGCCAGCATCAGCGCTACCTACGAGCAGTACTTC. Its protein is CASISATYEQYF. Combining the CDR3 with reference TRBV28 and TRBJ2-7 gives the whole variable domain DVKVTQSSRYLVKRTGEKVFLECVQDMDHENMFWYRQDPGLGLRLIYFSYDVKMKEKGDIPEGYSVSREKKERFSLILESASTNQTSMYLCASISATYEQYFGPGTRLTVT.

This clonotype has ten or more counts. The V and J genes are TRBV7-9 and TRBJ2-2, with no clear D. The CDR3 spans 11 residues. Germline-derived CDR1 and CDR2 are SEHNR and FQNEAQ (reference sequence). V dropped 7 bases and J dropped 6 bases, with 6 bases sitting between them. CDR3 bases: TGTGCCAGCACCGACTCCGGGGAGCTGTTTTTT. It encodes CASTDSGELFF.

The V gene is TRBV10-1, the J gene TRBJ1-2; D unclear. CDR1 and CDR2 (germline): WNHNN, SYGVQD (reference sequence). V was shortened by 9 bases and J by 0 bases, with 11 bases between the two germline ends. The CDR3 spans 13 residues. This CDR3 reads CASLRSSNYGYTF. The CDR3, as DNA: TGCGCCAGTTTACGATCTTCTAACTATGGCTACACCTTC.

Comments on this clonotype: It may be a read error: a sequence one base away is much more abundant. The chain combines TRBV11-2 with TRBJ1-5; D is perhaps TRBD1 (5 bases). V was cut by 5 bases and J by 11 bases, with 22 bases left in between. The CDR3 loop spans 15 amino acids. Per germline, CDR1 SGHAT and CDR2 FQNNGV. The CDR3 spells CASSPSGQCNLAQHF. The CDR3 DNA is TGTGCCAGCAGCCCCAGCGGACAATGCAATCTGGCCCAGCATTTT.

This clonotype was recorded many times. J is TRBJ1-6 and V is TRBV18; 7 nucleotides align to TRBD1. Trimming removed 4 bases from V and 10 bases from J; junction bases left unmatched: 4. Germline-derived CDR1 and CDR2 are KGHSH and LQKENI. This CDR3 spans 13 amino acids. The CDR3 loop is CASSLGQPSPLHF. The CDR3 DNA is TGTGCCAGCTCACTGGGACAGCCATCACCCCTCCACTTT.

The chain's CDR3 is CSASKEETPNREAFF. The CDR3 DNA reads as TGCAGTGCTAGTAAAGAGGAGACGCCCAACCGGGAAGCTTTCTTT. V gene TRBV20-1 combines with J gene TRBJ1-1; D is undetermined. The CDR3 consists of 15 residues. Trimming cost V 3 bases and J 8 bases, with 22 bases left between them. Germline values: CDR1 DFQATT, CDR2 SNEGSKA (reference sequence).

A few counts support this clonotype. CDR3 DNA sequence: TGTGCCAGCGCCTTTCAAGAGTATGGCTACACCTTC. As protein: CASAFQEYGYTF. The V gene is TRBV7-2, the J gene TRBJ1-2; the D is unclear. The germline V and J ends were trimmed by 8 bases and 5 bases, with 12 bases remaining between them. This CDR3 spans 12 amino acids. The germline V gene encodes CDR1 SGHTA and CDR2 FQGNSA.

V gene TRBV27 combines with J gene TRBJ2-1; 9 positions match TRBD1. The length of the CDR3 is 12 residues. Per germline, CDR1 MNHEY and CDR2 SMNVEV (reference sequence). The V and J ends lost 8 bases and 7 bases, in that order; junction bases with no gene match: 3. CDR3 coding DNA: TGTGCCAGCGAGGACAGGGGTAATGAGCAGTTCTTC. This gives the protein CASEDRGNEQFF.

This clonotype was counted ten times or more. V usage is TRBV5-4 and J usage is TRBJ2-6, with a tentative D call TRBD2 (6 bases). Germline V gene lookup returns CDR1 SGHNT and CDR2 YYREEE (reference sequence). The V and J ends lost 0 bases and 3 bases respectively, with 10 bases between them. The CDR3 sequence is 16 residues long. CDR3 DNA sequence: TGTGCCAGCAGCTTGGTCGCGGGGAGTGGGGCCAACGTCCTGACTTTC. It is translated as CASSLVAGSGANVLTF. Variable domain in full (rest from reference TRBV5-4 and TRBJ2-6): ETGVTQSPTHLIKTRGQQVTLRCSSQSGHNTVSWYQQALGQGPQFIFQYYREEENGRGNFPPRFSGLQFPNYSSELNVNALELDDSALYLCASSLVAGSGANVLTFGAGSRLTVL.

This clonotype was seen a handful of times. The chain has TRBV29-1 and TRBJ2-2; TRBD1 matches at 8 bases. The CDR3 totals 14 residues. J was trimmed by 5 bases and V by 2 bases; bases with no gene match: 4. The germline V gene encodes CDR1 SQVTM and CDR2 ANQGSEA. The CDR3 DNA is TGCAGCGTTGAAACACGGGACAGGACCGGGGAGCTGTTTTTT. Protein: CSVETRDRTGELFF.

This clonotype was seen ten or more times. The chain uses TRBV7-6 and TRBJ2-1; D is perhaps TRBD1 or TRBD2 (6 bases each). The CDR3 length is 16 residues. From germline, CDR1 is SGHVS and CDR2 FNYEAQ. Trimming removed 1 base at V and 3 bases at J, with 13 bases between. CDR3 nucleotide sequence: TGTGCCAGCAGCTTAGACGTGGGGGGCCGCTACAATGAGCAGTTCTTC. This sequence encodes CASSLDVGGRYNEQFF.

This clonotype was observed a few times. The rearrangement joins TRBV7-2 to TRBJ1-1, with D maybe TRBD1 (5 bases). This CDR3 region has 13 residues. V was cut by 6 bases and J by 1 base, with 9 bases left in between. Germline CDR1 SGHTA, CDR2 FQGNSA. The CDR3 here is CASSVGANTEAFF. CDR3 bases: TGTGCCAGCAGTGTCGGGGCGAACACTGAAGCTTTCTTT.